This T cell receptor beta chain was observed in a study of technical replicates of blood from a few donors (dated by TCRdb to 2015 to 2018). Libraries were constructed by the immunoSEQ multiplex PCR assay. TCRdb obtained this table from immuneACCESS and retained in-frame rearrangements with V and J assigned. These tables miss some clones; where compared with another copy, unresolved V genes account for less than half of the shortfall, and the remainder is unexplained. This sample lists approximately 92,000 clones; around 95% were detected once. The ten biggest clones cover over 0.2% of the sample. Concerning this clone: Its antigen is currently not known. There are no base qualities to consult, and no much larger clone falls within one base.

This receptor was identified in a human donor in good health. The specimen was T cells isolated from PBMCs.

In nucleotides, the sequence is TGCGCCAGCAGCTCATCCTCTTCGGGGGAGCTTTCAAATGAGCAGTTCTTC. The resulting protein is CASSSSSSGELSNEQFF. This receptor chain uses TRBV5-1 and TRBJ2-1; TRBD2 is possibly the D segment (6 matching bases). The germline V gene sets CDR1 to SGHRS and CDR2 to YFSETQ. The CDR3 goes from the cysteine to the phenylalanine over 17 residues. This entry keeps only the CDR3 DNA: 51 bases, framed from base 1. The junction shows trimming of 3 bases on V and 7 bases on J, plus 23 bases between the germline ends.